What follows are 8 T cell receptor beta chains derived from one specimen sequenced in a study of CD8 T cells in Susac syndrome. With random hexamers, reverse transcription was performed on roughly 0.45 to 1 ug of RNA. TCRdb reprocessed the immunoSEQ multiplex PCR reads via MiXCR and lists one record per CDR3 protein. The table lists approximately 190,000 distinct CDR3 sequences, 95% of them singletons. The source material was CD8+ T cells from PBMCs. The receptors originated from a human donor with Susac syndrome.

The chain joins TRBV5-6 to TRBJ2-1; D gene uncertain. The length of the CDR3 is 13 residues. Trimming removed 0 bases at V and 10 bases at J, with 11 bases between. In germline, CDR1 is SGHDT, CDR2 YYEEEE. The CDR3 coding sequence is TGTGCCAGCAGCTTGGGTGGGGTAGGCGAGCAGTTCTTC. It translates to CASSLGGVGEQFF.

This clonotype was seen just once. V is TRBV5-1 and J is TRBJ2-1; D unresolved. Trimming cost V 4 bases and J 5 bases, with 13 bases left between them. This CDR3 contains 14 residues. Germline loops: CDR1 SGHRS, CDR2 YFSETQ. The CDR3 here is CASSQLRMNNEQFF. As DNA, the CDR3 is TGCGCCAGCAGCCAACTACGAATGAACAATGAGCAGTTCTTC.

There are a few counts of this clonotype. The chain links TRBV9 to TRBJ2-1; D unresolved. The V and J ends lost 0 bases and 7 bases respectively, with 2 bases between them. The CDR3 runs to 11 residues. CDR1 SGDLS and CDR2 YYNGEE come from the germline V gene. CDR3 sequence: CASSVANEQFF. The CDR3 DNA sequence: TGTGCCAGCAGCGTAGCTAATGAGCAGTTCTTC.

V gene TRBV20-1 combines with J gene TRBJ2-1, with a weak D call TRBD2 (6 bases). There are 17 residues in the CDR3. CDR1 and CDR2 (germline): DFQATT, SNEGSKA (reference sequence). Deletions cut 0 bases from V and 0 bases from J, with 15 bases between. The CDR3 reads CSARDKDRGNSYNEQFF. CDR3 DNA sequence: TGCAGTGCTAGAGATAAGGATCGCGGGAACTCCTACAATGAGCAGTTCTTC.

V and J are TRBV13 and TRBJ1-1, with D maybe TRBD1 (5 bases). The CDR3 has 14 residues. Trimming removed 5 bases from V and 5 bases from J, with 15 bases in between. Per germline, CDR1 PRHDT and CDR2 FYEKMQ (reference sequence). In DNA form, the CDR3 reads TGTGCCAGCAGCCTAAGGGGTCATGGAACTGAAGCTTTCTTT. Protein product: CASSLRGHGTEAFF.

V is TRBV5-4 and J is TRBJ2-7, with TRBD1 matching over 10 bases. The CDR3 length is 15 residues. The J segment lost 2 bases and the V segment lost 1 base, leaving 3 bases of the junction unmatched. Germline CDR1 and CDR2: SGHNT and YYREEE (reference sequence). CDR3 in DNA: TGTGCCAGCAGCTTGTGGGGACAGGGGACCTACGAGCAGTACTTC. Translated: CASSLWGQGTYEQYF.

The V call is TRBV28, the J call TRBJ1-1; 8 positions match TRBD1. J was trimmed by 0 bases and V by 8 bases; bases with no gene match: 5. The germline CDR1 and CDR2 sequences are MDHEN and SYDVKM. The CDR3 consists of 14 residues. CDR3 DNA sequence: TGTGCCAGCCGGACAGGGCACATGAACACTGAAGCTTTCTTT. Protein: CASRTGHMNTEAFF.

The V call is TRBV20-1, the J call TRBJ2-1, with 7 bases fitting TRBD1. Germline CDR1 reads DFQATT; CDR2 reads SNEGSKA (reference sequence). Germline trimming cut 6 bases from V and 5 bases from J; bases unmatched to any gene: 4. The CDR3 totals 12 residues. CDR3 residues: CSARDRDNEQFF. The DNA of the CDR3 is TGCAGTGCCAGGGACAGAGACAATGAGCAGTTCTTC.